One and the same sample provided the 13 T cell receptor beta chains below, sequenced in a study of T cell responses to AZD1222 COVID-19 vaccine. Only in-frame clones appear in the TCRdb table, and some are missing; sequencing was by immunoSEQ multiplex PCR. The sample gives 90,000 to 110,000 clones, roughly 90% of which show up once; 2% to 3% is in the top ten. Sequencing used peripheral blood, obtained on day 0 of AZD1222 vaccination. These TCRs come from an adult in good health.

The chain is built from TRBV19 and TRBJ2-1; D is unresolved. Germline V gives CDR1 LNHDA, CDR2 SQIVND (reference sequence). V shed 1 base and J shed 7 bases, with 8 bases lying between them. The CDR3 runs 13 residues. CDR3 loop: CASSIVGSNEQFF. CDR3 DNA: TGTGCCAGTAGTATAGTAGGTTCGAATGAGCAGTTCTTC.

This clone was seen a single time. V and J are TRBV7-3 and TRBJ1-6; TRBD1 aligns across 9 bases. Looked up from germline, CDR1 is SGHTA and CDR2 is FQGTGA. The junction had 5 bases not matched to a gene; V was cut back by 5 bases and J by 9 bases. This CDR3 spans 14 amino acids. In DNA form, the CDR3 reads TGTGCCAGCAGCCAGACAGGGGGAGTTTCACCCCTCCACTTT. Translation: CASSQTGGVSPLHF.

The CDR3: CASTPDGRPYNEQFF. Written as DNA, the CDR3 is TGTGCCAGCACCCCGGACGGGAGACCCTACAATGAGCAGTTCTTC. The V and J genes are TRBV6-5 and TRBJ2-1; possible D gene TRBD2, 6 bases. V lost 7 bases and J lost 2, with 15 bases in between. The CDR3 loop spans 15 amino acids. The germline CDR1 and CDR2 sequences are MNHEY and SVGAGI.

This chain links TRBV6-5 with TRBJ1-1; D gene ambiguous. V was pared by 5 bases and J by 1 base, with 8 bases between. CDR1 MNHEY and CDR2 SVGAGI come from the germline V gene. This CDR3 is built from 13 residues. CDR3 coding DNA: TGTGCCAGCAGTCTTGCGGCGAACACTGAAGCTTTCTTT. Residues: CASSLAANTEAFF.

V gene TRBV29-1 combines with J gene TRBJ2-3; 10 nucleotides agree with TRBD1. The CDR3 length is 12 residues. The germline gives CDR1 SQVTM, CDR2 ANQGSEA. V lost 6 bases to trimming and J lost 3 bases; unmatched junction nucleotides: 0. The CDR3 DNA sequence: TGCAGCGTGGACAGGGGGACAGATACGCAGTATTTT. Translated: CSVDRGTDTQYF.

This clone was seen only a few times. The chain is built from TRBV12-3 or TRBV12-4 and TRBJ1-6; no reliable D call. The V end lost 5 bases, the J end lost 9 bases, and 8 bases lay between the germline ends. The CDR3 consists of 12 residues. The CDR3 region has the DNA TGTGCCAGCAGTGATGGGGTTTCACCCCTCCACTTT. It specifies CASSDGVSPLHF.

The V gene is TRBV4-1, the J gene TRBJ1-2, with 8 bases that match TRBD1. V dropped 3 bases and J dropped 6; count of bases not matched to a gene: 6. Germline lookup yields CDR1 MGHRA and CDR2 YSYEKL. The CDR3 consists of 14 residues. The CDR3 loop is CASSHPDREDGYTF. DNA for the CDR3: TGCGCCAGCAGCCATCCGGACAGGGAAGATGGCTACACCTTC.

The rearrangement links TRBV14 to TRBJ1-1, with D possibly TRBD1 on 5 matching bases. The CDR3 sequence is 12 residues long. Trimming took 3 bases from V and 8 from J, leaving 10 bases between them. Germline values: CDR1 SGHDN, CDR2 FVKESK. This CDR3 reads CASSQVRDEAFF. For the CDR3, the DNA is TGTGCCAGCAGCCAGGTCCGGGACGAAGCTTTCTTT. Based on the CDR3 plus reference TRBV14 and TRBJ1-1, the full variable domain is EAGVTQFPSHSVIEKGQTVTLRCDPISGHDNLYWYRRVMGKEIKFLLHFVKESKQDESGMPNNRFLAERTGGTYSTLKVQPAELEDSGVYFCASSQVRDEAFFGQGTRLTVV.

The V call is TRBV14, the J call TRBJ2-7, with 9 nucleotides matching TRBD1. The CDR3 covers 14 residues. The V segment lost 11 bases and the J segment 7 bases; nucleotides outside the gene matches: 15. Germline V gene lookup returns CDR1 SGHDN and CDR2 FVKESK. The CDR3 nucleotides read TGTGCCGGTAGACTTCCGGGACAGGGTGAAGAGCAGTACTTC. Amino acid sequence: CAGRLPGQGEEQYF.

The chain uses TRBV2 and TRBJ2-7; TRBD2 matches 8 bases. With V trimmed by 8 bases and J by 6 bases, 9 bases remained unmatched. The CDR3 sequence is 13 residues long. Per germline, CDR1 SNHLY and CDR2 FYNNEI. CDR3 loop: CASGGGGPVEQYF. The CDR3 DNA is TGTGCCAGCGGGGGCGGGGGGCCGGTCGAGCAGTACTTC. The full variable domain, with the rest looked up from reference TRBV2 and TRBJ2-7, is EPEVTQTPSHQVTQMGQEVILRCVPISNHLYFYWYRQILGQKVEFLVSFYNNEISEKSEIFDDQFSVERPDGSNFTLKIRSTKLEDSAMYFCASGGGGPVEQYFGPGTRLTVT.

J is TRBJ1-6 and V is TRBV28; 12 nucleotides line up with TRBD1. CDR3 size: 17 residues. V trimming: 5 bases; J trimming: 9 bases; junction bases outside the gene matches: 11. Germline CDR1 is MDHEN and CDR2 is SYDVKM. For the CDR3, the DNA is TGTGCCAGCAGTGGCGGGACAGGGGGCTGGGGTGGTTCACCCCTCCACTTT. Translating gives CASSGGTGGWGGSPLHF.

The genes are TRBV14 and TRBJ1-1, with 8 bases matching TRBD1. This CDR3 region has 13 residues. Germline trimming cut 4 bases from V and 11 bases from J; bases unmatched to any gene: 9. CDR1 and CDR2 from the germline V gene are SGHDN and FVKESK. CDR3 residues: CASSPDRGSGAFF. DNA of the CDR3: TGTGCCAGCAGCCCTGACAGGGGCTCGGGGGCTTTCTTT.

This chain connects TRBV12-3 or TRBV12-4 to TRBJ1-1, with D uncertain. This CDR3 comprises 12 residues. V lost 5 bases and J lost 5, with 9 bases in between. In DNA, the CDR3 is TGTGCCAGCAGTGTATTTGGGACTGAAGCTTTCTTT. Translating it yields CASSVFGTEAFF.